Each of the 13 T cell receptor beta chains below was sequenced from the same sample in a study of T cells in localized non-small cell lung cancer (dated by TCRdb to the early 2020s). Library method: the immunoSEQ multiplex PCR assay. The table was pulled from immuneACCESS by TCRdb, which kept in-frame rearrangements only. Such tables lose some clones; where checked, under half of the loss comes from unresolved V genes, and the rest has no known cause. Here the sample has about 1,600 clones; 20% to 30% occur a single time. The biggest ten clones account for 11% of the sample. Sample: lung tumor tissue, taken before any cancer treatment. These receptors originate from a woman aged 40 to 75 with stage III lung adenocarcinoma.

This clone has just a few counts. The V call is TRBV6-8, the J call TRBJ1-2, with D possibly matching TRBD1 (6 bases). V was clipped by 4 bases and J by 4 bases, with 13 bases between them. The CDR3 runs to 14 residues. CDR1 MNHGY and CDR2 SAAAGT come from the germline V gene. CDR3 residues: CASSLAGVSYGYTF. CDR3 coding DNA: TGTGCCAGCAGTTTAGCAGGGGTTTCCTATGGCTACACCTTC.

This clone was observed a handful of times. The DNA of the CDR3 is TGTGCCAGCAGCTTACGGGTGACCGATCAGCCCCAGCATTTT. Amino acid sequence: CASSLRVTDQPQHF. V and J are TRBV11-1 and TRBJ1-5; D gene unclear. The CDR3 is made up of 14 amino acids. CDR1 SGHAT and CDR2 FQDESV come from the germline V gene (reference sequence). V lost 2 bases, J lost 5 bases, and 10 bases lay in between.

This clone was seen a handful of times. V is TRBV11-3 and J is TRBJ1-3; D is possibly TRBD1 (5 bases). This CDR3 is 15 amino acids long. Trimming stripped 2 bases from V and 3 bases from J, with 11 bases between. The germline V gene has CDR1 SGHNT and CDR2 YENEEA. CDR3 DNA: TGTGCCAGCAGCTTACGGGGCTCTGGTGGAAACACCATATATTTT. This sequence encodes CASSLRGSGGNTIYF.

This chain links TRBV5-1 with TRBJ2-2; 7 nucleotides match TRBD1. Germline V CDR1 and CDR2: SGHRS, YFSETQ. V lost 4 bases, J lost 0 bases, and 6 bases stayed unmatched. The CDR3 totals 16 residues. CDR3 sequence: CASSPGQATNTGELFF. CDR3 DNA sequence: TGCGCCAGCAGCCCAGGACAGGCCACGAACACCGGGGAGCTGTTTTTT.

This chain connects TRBV30 to TRBJ1-5, with 9 bases that match TRBD1. CDR3 length: 13 residues. The germline gives CDR1 GTSNPN, CDR2 SVGIG (reference sequence). V shed 5 bases, J shed 7 bases, and the junction held 6 bases outside the gene matches. This CDR3 is CAWPRQGGQPQHF. CDR3 nucleotides: TGTGCCTGGCCCCGACAGGGGGGACAGCCCCAGCATTTT.

This clone rates as large. The rearrangement links TRBV6-8 to TRBJ1-2; D may be TRBD1 (5 bases). The V end was cut by 5 bases, the J end by 4 bases, with 14 bases between. The germline gives CDR1 MNHGY, CDR2 SAAAGT. The CDR3 sequence is 14 residues long. The CDR3 here is CASSLGGYPYGYTF. CDR3 nucleotide sequence: TGTGCCAGCAGTCTCGGGGGGTACCCCTATGGCTACACCTTC.

This sequence joins TRBV9 and TRBJ1-1; 7 bases line up with TRBD1. The germline V gene encodes CDR1 SGDLS and CDR2 YYNGEE. The CDR3 runs 15 residues. V shed 4 bases, J shed 5 bases, and the junction held 11 bases outside the gene matches. CDR3 in DNA: TGTGCCAGCAGCCTGGAGGGGGCCCTCAGGACTGAAGCTTTCTTT. It is translated as CASSLEGALRTEAFF. Based on the CDR3 plus reference TRBV9 and TRBJ1-1, the full variable domain is DSGVTQTPKHLITATGQRVTLRCSPRSGDLSVYWYQQSLDQGLQFLIQYYNGEERAKGNILERFSAQQFPDLHSELNLSSLELGDSALYFCASSLEGALRTEAFFGQGTRLTVV.

CDR3 DNA: TGTGCCAGCAGCCCCACCCACTCTGGGGCCAACGTCCTGACTTTC. Its protein is CASSPTHSGANVLTF. J is TRBJ2-6 and V is TRBV11-3, with no clear D. The V end was cut by 5 bases, the J end by 0 bases, with 8 bases between. This CDR3 contains 15 residues. Germline loops: CDR1 SGHNT, CDR2 YENEEA.

The chain employs TRBV11-3 and TRBJ2-2, with D perhaps TRBD1 (6 bases). The germline V gene has CDR1 SGHNT and CDR2 YENEEA. The CDR3 runs 14 residues. Trimming stripped 5 bases from V and 7 bases from J, with 14 bases between. This chain's CDR3 is CASSQQGMGGELFF. CDR3 DNA sequence: TGTGCCAGCAGCCAGCAGGGGATGGGCGGGGAGCTGTTTTTT.

This chain connects TRBV18 to TRBJ2-3; either TRBD1 or TRBD2 may supply D (5 bases each). From germline, CDR1 is KGHSH and CDR2 LQKENI. With 1 base removed from V and 4 bases from J, the gap between germline ends came to 12 bases. The CDR3 extends over 15 amino acids. CDR3 protein: CASSPLPGASDTQYF. The DNA for the CDR3 is TGTGCCAGCTCACCACTCCCCGGGGCCTCAGATACGCAGTATTTT.

The chain recombines TRBV19 with TRBJ2-3, with 9 bases fitting TRBD2. V trimming: 6 bases; J trimming: 0 bases; junction bases outside the gene matches: 13. The germline CDR1 and CDR2 sequences are LNHDA and SQIVND (reference sequence). The CDR3 runs 18 residues. The CDR3: CASRIVASGAKSTDTQYF. DNA of the CDR3: TGTGCCAGTAGGATTGTGGCTAGCGGGGCCAAAAGCACAGATACGCAGTATTTT.

The chain links TRBV28 to TRBJ2-2; TRBD1 might be the D (6 bases). Trimming removed 6 bases at V and 6 bases at J, with 11 bases between. Germline CDR1 MDHEN, CDR2 SYDVKM. This CDR3 comprises 13 residues. The CDR3 loop reads CASRQGRAGELFF. CDR3 sequence (DNA): TGTGCCAGCAGACAGGGTAGGGCCGGGGAGCTGTTTTTT.

This clone was seen more than once but under ten times. The chain is built from TRBV11-3 and TRBJ1-1; no definite D call. From germline, CDR1 is SGHNT and CDR2 YENEEA. Trimming shortened V by 6 bases and J by 6 bases, and 23 bases separated the two germline ends. The CDR3 loop spans 16 amino acids. The CDR3 DNA follows: TGTGCCAGCAGTAGAACTCGGACGGCCGGCGTCGCTGAAGCTTTCTTT. Protein sequence: CASSRTRTAGVAEAFF. Combining the CDR3 with reference TRBV11-3 and TRBJ1-1 gives the whole variable domain EAGVVQSPRYKIIEKKQPVAFWCNPISGHNTLYWYLQNLGQGPELLIRYENEEAVDDSQLPKDRFSAERLKGVDSTLKIQPAELGDSAVYLCASSRTRTAGVAEAFFGQGTRLTVV.